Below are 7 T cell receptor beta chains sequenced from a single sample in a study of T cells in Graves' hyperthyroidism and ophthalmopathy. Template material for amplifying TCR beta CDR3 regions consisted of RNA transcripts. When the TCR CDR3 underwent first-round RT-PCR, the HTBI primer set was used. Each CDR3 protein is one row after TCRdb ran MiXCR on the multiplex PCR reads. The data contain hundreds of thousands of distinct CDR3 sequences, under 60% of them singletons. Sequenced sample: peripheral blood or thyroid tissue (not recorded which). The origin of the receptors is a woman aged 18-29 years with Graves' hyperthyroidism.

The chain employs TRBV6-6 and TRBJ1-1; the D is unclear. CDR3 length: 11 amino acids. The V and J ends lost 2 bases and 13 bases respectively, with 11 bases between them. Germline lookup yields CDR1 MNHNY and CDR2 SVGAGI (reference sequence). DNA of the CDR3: TGTGCCAGCAGTTACGGTCAGTTGGGTTTCTTT. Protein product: CASSYGQLGFF.

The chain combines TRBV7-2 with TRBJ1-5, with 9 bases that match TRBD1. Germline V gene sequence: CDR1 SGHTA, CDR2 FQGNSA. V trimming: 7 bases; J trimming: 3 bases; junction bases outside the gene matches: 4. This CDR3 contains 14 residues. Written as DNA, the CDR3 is TGTGCCAGCACGGACAGGGGCACCAATCAGCCCCAGCATTTT. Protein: CASTDRGTNQPQHF.

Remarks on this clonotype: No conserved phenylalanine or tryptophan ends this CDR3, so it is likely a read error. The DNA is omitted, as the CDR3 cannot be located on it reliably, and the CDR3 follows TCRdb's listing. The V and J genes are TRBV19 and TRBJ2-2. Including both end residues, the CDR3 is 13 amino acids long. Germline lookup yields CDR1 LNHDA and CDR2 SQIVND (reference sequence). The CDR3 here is CASSIQNTGELLL.

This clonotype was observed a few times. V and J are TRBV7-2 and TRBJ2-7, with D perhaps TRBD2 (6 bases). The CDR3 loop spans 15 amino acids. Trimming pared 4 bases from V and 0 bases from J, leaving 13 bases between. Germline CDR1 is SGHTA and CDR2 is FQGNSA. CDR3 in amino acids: CASSSPGAVSYEQYF. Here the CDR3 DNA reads TGTGCCAGCAGCTCCCCGGGAGCGGTCTCCTACGAGCAGTACTTC.

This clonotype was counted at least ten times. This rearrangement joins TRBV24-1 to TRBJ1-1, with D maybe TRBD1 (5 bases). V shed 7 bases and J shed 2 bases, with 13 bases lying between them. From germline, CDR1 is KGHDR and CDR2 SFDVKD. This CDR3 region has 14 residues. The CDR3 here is CATSEGKPNTEAFF. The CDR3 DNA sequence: TGTGCCACCAGCGAGGGGAAGCCCAACACTGAAGCTTTCTTT.

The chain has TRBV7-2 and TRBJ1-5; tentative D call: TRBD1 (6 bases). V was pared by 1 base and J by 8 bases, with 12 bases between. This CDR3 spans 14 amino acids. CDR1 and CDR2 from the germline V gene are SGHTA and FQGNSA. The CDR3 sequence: CASSLGGGDKPQHF. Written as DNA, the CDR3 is TGTGCCAGCAGCTTAGGAGGGGGAGATAAGCCCCAGCATTTT. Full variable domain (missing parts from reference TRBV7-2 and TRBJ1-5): GAGVSQSPSNKVTEKGKDVELRCDPISGHTALYWYRQSLGQGLEFLIYFQGNSAPDKSGLPSDRFSAERTGGSVSTLTIQRTQQEDSAVYLCASSLGGGDKPQHFGDGTRLSIL.

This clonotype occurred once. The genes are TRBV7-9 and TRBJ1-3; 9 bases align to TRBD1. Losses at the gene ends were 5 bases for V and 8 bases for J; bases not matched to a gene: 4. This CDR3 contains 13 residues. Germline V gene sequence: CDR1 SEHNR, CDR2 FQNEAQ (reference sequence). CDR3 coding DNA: TGTGCCAGCAGCCCGGGGACAGGGCACACCATATATTTT. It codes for CASSPGTGHTIYF.